This T cell receptor (beta chain) stems from a study of cytomegalovirus exposure and HLA in healthy donors. The primer mix had 60 Vbeta and 13 Jbeta primers. In the source study's methods: Later work found 80 million to 85 million unique TCR beta chains, with roughly 11 million shared. The data were produced by immunoSEQ multiplex PCR, yet TCRdb's version contains in-frame clones alone and is incomplete. The V and J calls and clone size are taken from that table; D and trimming were inferred from the DNA. The sample comprises about 180,000 clones, 75% to 80% of which are singletons, and 6.3% rests with the top ten. These donors, healthy bone marrow donors, were studied. The donors, nominally healthy at sampling, likely had unrecorded immune exposures. This TCR was sampled from a man in his forties or fifties in good health and CMV-seropositive. What was sequenced was PBMCs.

The CDR3 protein is CASSLTVLSGELFF. In DNA form, the CDR3 reads TGTGCCAGCAGTTTGACAGTTCTTAGCGGGGAGCTGTTTTTT. The genes are TRBV28 and TRBJ2-2, with TRBD1 as a possible D gene (5 bases). The germline V gene encodes CDR1 MDHEN and CDR2 SYDVKM. Trimming shortened V by 3 bases and J by 7 bases, and 12 bases separated the two germline ends. This CDR3 contains 14 residues.